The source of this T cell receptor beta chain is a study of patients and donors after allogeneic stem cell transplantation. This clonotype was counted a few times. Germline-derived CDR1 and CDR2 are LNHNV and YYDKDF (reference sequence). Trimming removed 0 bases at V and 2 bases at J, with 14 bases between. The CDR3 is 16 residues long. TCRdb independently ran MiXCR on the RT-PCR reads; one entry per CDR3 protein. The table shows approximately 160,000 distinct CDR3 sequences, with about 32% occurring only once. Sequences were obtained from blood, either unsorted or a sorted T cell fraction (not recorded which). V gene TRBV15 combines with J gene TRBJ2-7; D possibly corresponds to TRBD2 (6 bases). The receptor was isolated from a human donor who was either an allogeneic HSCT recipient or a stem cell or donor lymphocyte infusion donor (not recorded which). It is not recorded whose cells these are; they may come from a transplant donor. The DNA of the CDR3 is TGTGCCACCAGCAGAGATCTCGGCGGGAATCCCTACGAGCAGTACTTC. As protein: CATSRDLGGNPYEQYF.